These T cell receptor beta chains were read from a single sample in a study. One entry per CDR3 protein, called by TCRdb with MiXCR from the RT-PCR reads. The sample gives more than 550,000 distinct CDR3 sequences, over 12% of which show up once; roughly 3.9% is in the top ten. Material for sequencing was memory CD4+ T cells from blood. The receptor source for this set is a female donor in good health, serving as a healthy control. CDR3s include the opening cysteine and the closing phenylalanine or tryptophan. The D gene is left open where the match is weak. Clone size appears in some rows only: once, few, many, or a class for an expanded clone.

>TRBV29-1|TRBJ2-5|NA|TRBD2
CSVLAGRGRETQYF
TGCAGCGTTCTAGCGGGGAGAGGCAGGGAGACCCAGTACTTC
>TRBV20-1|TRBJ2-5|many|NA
CSAGLLEETQYF
TGCAGTGCTGGGCTGCTAGAAGAGACCCAGTACTTC
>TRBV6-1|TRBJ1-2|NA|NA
CASSEGTPNYGYTF
TGTGCCAGCAGTGAAGGCACGCCTAACTATGGCTACACCTTC
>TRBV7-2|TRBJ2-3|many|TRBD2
CASSPASGDTQYF
TGTGCCAGCAGCCCAGCTAGCGGAGATACGCAGTATTTT
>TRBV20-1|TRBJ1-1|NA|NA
CSASFRDKAFF
TGCAGTGCTAGCTTCAGGGACAAAGCTTTCTTT
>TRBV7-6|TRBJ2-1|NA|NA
CASSLVSPGGGYNEQFF
TGTGCCAGCAGCTTAGTATCTCCAGGAGGGGGGTACAATGAGCAGTTCTTC
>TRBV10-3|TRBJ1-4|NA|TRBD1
CAISSGTDEKLFF
TGTGCCATCAGTTCCGGGACAGATGAAAAACTGTTTTTT
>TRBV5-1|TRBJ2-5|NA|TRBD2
CASSSRTSGSSETQYF
TGCGCCAGCAGCTCGCGGACTAGCGGGAGTAGCGAGACCCAGTACTTC
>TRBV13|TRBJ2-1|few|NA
CASSMSPGDEQFF
TGTGCCAGCAGCATGAGCCCAGGGGATGAGCAGTTCTTC
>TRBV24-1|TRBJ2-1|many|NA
CATSDPYRDNEQFF
TGTGCCACCAGTGACCCCTACAGGGACAATGAGCAGTTCTTC
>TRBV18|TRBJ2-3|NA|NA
CASSGLAGMGTDTQYF
TGTGCCAGCTCCGGGCTAGCCGGAATGGGGACAGATACGCAGTATTTT
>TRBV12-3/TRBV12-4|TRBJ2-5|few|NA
CASAGLARETQYF
TGTGCCAGCGCAGGGCTAGCGAGAGAGACCCAGTACTTC
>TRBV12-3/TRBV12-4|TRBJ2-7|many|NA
CASSLGLSYEQYF
TGTGCCAGCAGCTTAGGACTGTCCTACGAGCAGTACTTC
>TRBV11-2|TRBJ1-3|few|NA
CASSPQWAGNTIYF
TGTGCCAGCAGCCCACAGTGGGCGGGAAACACCATATATTTT
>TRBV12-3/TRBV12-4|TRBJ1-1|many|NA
CASSLGTENTEAFF
TGTGCCAGCAGTTTAGGGACAGAGAACACTGAAGCTTTCTTT
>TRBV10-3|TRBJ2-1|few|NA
CAISDGQGDEQFF
TGTGCCATCAGTGATGGGCAGGGCGATGAGCAGTTCTTC
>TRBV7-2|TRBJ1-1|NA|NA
CASSLVLTVGNTEAFF
TGTGCCAGCAGCTTAGTTTTAACAGTTGGAAACACTGAAGCTTTCTTT
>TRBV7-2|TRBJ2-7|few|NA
CASSVVSRAGEQYF
TGTGCCAGCAGCGTGGTATCCCGGGCGGGGGAGCAGTACTTC
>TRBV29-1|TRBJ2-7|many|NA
CSATTDVNYEQYF
TGCAGCGCTACGACAGACGTAAACTACGAGCAGTACTTC
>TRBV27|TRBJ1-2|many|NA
CASSLWGGGYTF
TGTGCCAGCAGTTTATGGGGGGGTGGCTACACCTTC
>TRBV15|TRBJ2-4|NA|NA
CATSRGTVKNIQYF
TGTGCCACCAGCAGAGGGACAGTCAAAAACATTCAGTACTTC
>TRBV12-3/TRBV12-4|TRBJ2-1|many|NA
CASRPGTTIRAQFF
TGTGCCAGCAGACCCGGGACCACAATACGGGCCCAGTTCTTC
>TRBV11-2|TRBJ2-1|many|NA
CASSPEGEQFF
TGTGCCAGCAGCCCAGAAGGTGAGCAGTTCTTC
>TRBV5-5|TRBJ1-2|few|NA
CASSLALGGTTNYGYTF
TGTGCCAGCAGCTTGGCCTTGGGGGGAACGACTAACTATGGCTACACCTTC
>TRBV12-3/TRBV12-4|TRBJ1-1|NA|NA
CASSPGQNSAFF
TGTGCCAGCAGTCCGGGACAAAATTCAGCTTTCTTT
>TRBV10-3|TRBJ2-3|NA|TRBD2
CAISEGQRGSVDTQYF
TGTGCCATCAGTGAGGGGCAGCGGGGATCAGTAGATACGCAGTATTTT
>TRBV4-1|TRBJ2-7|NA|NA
CASSQEERIHSYEQYF
TGCGCCAGCAGCCAAGAAGAGAGAATCCACTCCTACGAGCAGTACTTC
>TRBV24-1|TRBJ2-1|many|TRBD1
CAIEGAVYNEQFF
TGTGCCATCGAGGGGGCTGTTTACAATGAGCAGTTCTTC
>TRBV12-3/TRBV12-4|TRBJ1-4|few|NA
CASSFGTGGNEKLFF
TGTGCCAGCAGTTTTGGGACGGGTGGGAATGAAAAACTGTTTTTT
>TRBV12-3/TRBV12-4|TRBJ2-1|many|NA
CASSPQTGATEQFF
TGTGCCAGCAGTCCTCAAACGGGGGCAACTGAGCAGTTCTTC
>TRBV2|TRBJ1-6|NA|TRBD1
CASGGQLDSPLHF
TGTGCCAGCGGGGGACAGTTGGATTCACCCCTCCACTTT
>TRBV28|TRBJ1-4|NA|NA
CASSATNRDINEKLFF
TGTGCCAGCAGTGCGACTAACAGGGATATTAATGAAAAACTGTTTTTT